This T cell receptor (beta chain) was sequenced in a study of cytomegalovirus exposure and HLA in healthy donors. The study ran its PCR with 60 Vbeta and 13 Jbeta primers. This table comes from immunoSEQ multiplex PCR, and its TCRdb copy is limited to in-frame clones, with some not included. The table shows 50,000 to 75,000 clones, with 80% occurring only once. The CDR3 consists of 15 residues. The germline V gene encodes CDR1 MGHRA and CDR2 YSYEKL. Trimming removed 3 bases at V and 3 bases at J, with 15 bases between. This sequence was found in a woman between 40 and 55 years old in good health and CMV-seronegative. The specimen was PBMCs. This rearrangement joins TRBV4-1 to TRBJ2-7; D remains ambiguous. The CDR3 sequence is CASSHTASPHYEQYF. CDR3 coding DNA: TGCGCCAGCAGCCACACAGCCTCACCGCACTACGAGCAGTACTTC.